A selection of T cell receptor beta chains follows, all from one sample in a study of cytomegalovirus exposure and HLA in healthy donors. Using immunoSEQ multiplex PCR, the repertoire was profiled, and TCRdb retains in-frame clones only, with some absent. The sample includes a few hundred thousand clones, about three quarters of them seen just once. Sequencing was done on a sample of PBMCs. The receptors stem from a man in his forties in good health and CMV-seronegative. The CDR3 runs from the conserved cysteine through the conserved F or W. The order of the fields is D gene, V gene, J gene, CDR3 protein, CDR3 DNA. A D gene is named only where the DNA matches it firmly.

.	TRBV18	TRBJ2-7	CASSPNYEQYF	TGTGCCAGCTCACCTAACTACGAGCAGTACTTC
TRBD2	TRBV25-1	TRBJ2-2	CASSGRAGGIGKTGELFF	TGTGCCAGCAGTGGGAGAGCGGGAGGGATTGGGAAGACCGGGGAGCTGTTTTTT
.	TRBV6-1	TRBJ2-5	CASSAGGGETQYF	TGTGCCAGCAGTGCCGGGGGAGGAGAGACCCAGTACTTC
.	TRBV18	TRBJ2-4	CASSPNQQKLAKNIQYF	TGTGCCAGCTCACCAAACCAACAGAAGCTAGCCAAAAACATTCAGTACTTC
TRBD1	TRBV10-3	TRBJ1-2	CAISGTGGNGYTF	TGTGCCATCAGTGGGACAGGGGGGAACGGCTACACCTTC
TRBD2	TRBV5-1	TRBJ2-7	CASSLSSGSLYEQYF	TGCGCCAGCAGCTTGTCTAGCGGGAGTTTGTACGAGCAGTACTTC
TRBD2	TRBV15	TRBJ2-7	CATSRGEGTKPPYEQYF	TGTGCCACCAGCAGGGGGGAGGGGACTAAACCCCCCTACGAGCAGTACTTC
TRBD1	TRBV5-1	TRBJ1-6	CASSLERPQTGVNSPLHF	TGCGCCAGCAGCTTGGAACGGCCGCAGACAGGGGTTAATTCACCCCTCCACTTT
.	TRBV6-1	TRBJ1-5	CASSEGDNQPQHF	TGTGCCAGCTCCGAGGGAGACAATCAGCCCCAGCATTTT
.	TRBV27	TRBJ1-6	CASSKQGYNSPLHF	TGTGCCAGCAGTAAACAGGGTTATAATTCACCCCTCCACTTT